This is a list of T cell receptor beta chains from one sample in a study of CXCR3-negative and CXCR3-positive naive CD8 T cells. TCRdb reprocessed the 5' RACE reads and stores each CDR3 protein as one record, lacking DNA. The listing contains about 30,000 distinct CDR3 sequences. Sequencing was performed on memory CD8+ T cells from blood. The receptors here all came from a human donor in good health. Some clones in this sample may be carry-over from other donors' samples. Each CDR3 is given with its conserved first and last residue. Not all rows give a size; the values are once, few, many and, for expanded clones, a class.

J: TRBJ2-7
size: .
V: TRBV7-6
CDR3: CASSPLDSREQYF

J: TRBJ2-1
size: .
V: TRBV12-3/TRBV12-4
CDR3: CASSLLGTGDRDEQFF

J: TRBJ2-7
size: .
V: TRBV7-9
CDR3: CASSPTGTYEQYF

J: TRBJ2-7
size: medium-sized
V: TRBV7-9
CDR3: CASSPSHRAYEQYF

J: TRBJ2-7
size: .
V: TRBV5-1
CDR3: CASSLVSDSSYEQYF

J: TRBJ2-1
size: .
V: TRBV6-2/TRBV6-3
CDR3: CASSSIGTSPYNEQFF

J: TRBJ1-3
size: .
V: TRBV11-3
CDR3: CASSSYGGRNTIYF

J: TRBJ2-7
size: .
V: TRBV7-9
CDR3: CASSSDRVYTYEQYF

J: TRBJ1-3
size: .
V: TRBV4-2
CDR3: CASSQEVSGQNTIYF

J: TRBJ1-5
size: .
V: TRBV27
CDR3: CASRPLTGINQPQHF

J: TRBJ1-2
size: .
V: TRBV29-1
CDR3: CSVESPANYGYTF

J: TRBJ2-3
size: .
V: TRBV14
CDR3: CASSQGLAGEASTQYF

J: TRBJ2-7
size: .
V: TRBV5-5
CDR3: CASTLIPDRRTSYEQYF

J: TRBJ2-2
size: .
V: TRBV7-2
CDR3: CASSLGDTNTGELFF

J: TRBJ2-3
size: .
V: TRBV4-1
CDR3: CASSQVSESTDTQYF

J: TRBJ2-7
size: .
V: TRBV6-5
CDR3: CASRQIQGTLSYEQYF

J: TRBJ2-2
size: .
V: TRBV29-1
CDR3: CSVVGSTNTGELFF

J: TRBJ2-1
size: .
V: TRBV20-1
CDR3: CSAGAIYGNEQFF

J: TRBJ2-5
size: .
V: TRBV3-2
CDR3: CASIPRGRGKTQYF

J: TRBJ2-7
size: .
V: TRBV29-1
CDR3: CSVESVGGEGAYEQYF

J: TRBJ2-3
size: .
V: TRBV28
CDR3: CASTSASGSRDTQYF

J: TRBJ2-7
size: .
V: TRBV6-2/TRBV6-3
CDR3: CASTSNYEQYF

J: TRBJ2-1
size: .
V: TRBV24-1
CDR3: CATSDLRGTGGEQFF

J: TRBJ2-3
size: .
V: TRBV12-3/TRBV12-4
CDR3: CASSPRQAVASFPTDTQYF

J: TRBJ2-3
size: .
V: TRBV4-3
CDR3: CASSQELAGGTDTQYF

J: TRBJ2-1
size: .
V: TRBV6-5
CDR3: CASSYSSQYNEQFF

J: TRBJ2-7
size: .
V: TRBV20-1
CDR3: CSAARWSYEQYF

J: TRBJ2-7
size: .
V: TRBV6-2/TRBV6-3
CDR3: CASSSVSDEQYF

J: TRBJ2-5
size: .
V: TRBV11-3
CDR3: CASSSGGVETQYF

J: TRBJ2-1
size: .
V: TRBV5-5
CDR3: CASSFSGGPYNEQFF

J: TRBJ2-5
size: .
V: TRBV7-2
CDR3: CASSLGVVLGGQETQYF

J: TRBJ2-3
size: .
V: TRBV7-3
CDR3: CASSFGVGTDTQYF

J: TRBJ2-7
size: .
V: TRBV6-2/TRBV6-3
CDR3: CASSRTPLSSYEQYF

J: TRBJ1-2
size: .
V: TRBV5-1
CDR3: CASSPAPGTGTFYGYTF

J: TRBJ2-5
size: medium-sized
V: TRBV15
CDR3: CATSRAVGGRAQYF

J: TRBJ2-7
size: .
V: TRBV4-1
CDR3: CASSQVSGRIYEQYF

J: TRBJ2-6
size: .
V: TRBV29-1
CDR3: CSAGSPGANVLTF

J: TRBJ2-3
size: .
V: TRBV15
CDR3: CATSPELGGGIDTQYF

J: TRBJ2-1
size: .
V: TRBV20-1
CDR3: CSAPGYNEQFF

J: TRBJ1-1
size: .
V: TRBV7-9
CDR3: CASIGQGRTEAFF

J: TRBJ2-7
size: .
V: TRBV5-5
CDR3: CASSLVFGGANHEQYF

J: TRBJ1-1
size: .
V: TRBV7-6
CDR3: CASSLERDLSTEAFF

J: TRBJ2-7
size: .
V: TRBV20-1
CDR3: CSASSGTNSYEQYF

J: TRBJ2-1
size: .
V: TRBV29-1
CDR3: CSVPKAGEVYNEQFF

J: TRBJ2-1
size: .
V: TRBV7-9
CDR3: CASSLLTIGRDEQFF

J: TRBJ2-2
size: .
V: TRBV7-9
CDR3: CASSRTGELFF

J: TRBJ1-2
size: .
V: TRBV20-1
CDR3: CSATDREEFGYTF

J: TRBJ2-5
size: .
V: TRBV7-9
CDR3: CASSFSERGYGTQYF

J: TRBJ2-3
size: .
V: TRBV15
CDR3: CATSRGDREEWADTQYF

J: TRBJ1-2
size: .
V: TRBV20-1
CDR3: CSARRTGGEAPNYGYTF

J: TRBJ2-1
size: .
V: TRBV6-4
CDR3: CASSDFPGQYNEQFF

J: TRBJ2-2
size: .
V: TRBV12-3/TRBV12-4
CDR3: CASAGLTGELFF

J: TRBJ2-7
size: .
V: TRBV29-1
CDR3: CSVVEGQGAYEQYF

J: TRBJ2-7
size: medium-sized
V: TRBV27
CDR3: CASSPLGGNEQYF

J: TRBJ1-5
size: .
V: TRBV4-1
CDR3: CASSPPWGNQPQHF